This T cell receptor beta chain was found in a study of T cells after yellow fever vaccination. Study-wide background: It was SMART-Seq v4 Ultra Low Input that prepared the fractions with low cell numbers.

Comment on this clonotype: Antigen unknown.

Whole-study findings and limits: Subsequent to the booster, the majority of primary-vaccination clones reappeared (roughly 97% CD4, 88% CD8). A limited proportion of clonotypes was detected within both the CD4 and CD8 compartments.

CDR1 and CDR2 (germline): SGHVS, FNYEAQ. The CDR3 sequence is 15 residues long. V was trimmed by 4 bases and J by 1 base, leaving 13 bases between them. It was through 5'RACE template switching that TCR cDNA was made, with a universal primer site and UMIs added. TCRdb reanalysed the 5' RACE reads using MiXCR and keeps one entry per CDR3 protein. The sample lists about 500,000 distinct CDR3 sequences; around a sixth were seen once. The sequenced sample was PBMCs, obtained about 5 days after the first yellow fever vaccination. This clonotype was obtained from a man aged 18 to 30 who received the YFV17D yellow fever vaccine. The chain employs TRBV7-6 and TRBJ1-1, with a tentative D call TRBD1 (6 bases). CDR3 sequence (DNA): TGTGCCAGCAGCTCGAGGGGGGGGGAGAACACTGAAGCTTTCTTT. As protein: CASSSRGGENTEAFF. The full variable domain, rest sourced from reference TRBV7-6 and TRBJ1-1, is GAGVSQSPRYKVTKRGQDVALRCDPISGHVSLYWYRQALGQGPEFLTYFNYEAQQDKSGLPNDRFSAERPEGSISTLTIQRTEQRDSAMYRCASSSRGGENTEAFFGQGTRLTVV.